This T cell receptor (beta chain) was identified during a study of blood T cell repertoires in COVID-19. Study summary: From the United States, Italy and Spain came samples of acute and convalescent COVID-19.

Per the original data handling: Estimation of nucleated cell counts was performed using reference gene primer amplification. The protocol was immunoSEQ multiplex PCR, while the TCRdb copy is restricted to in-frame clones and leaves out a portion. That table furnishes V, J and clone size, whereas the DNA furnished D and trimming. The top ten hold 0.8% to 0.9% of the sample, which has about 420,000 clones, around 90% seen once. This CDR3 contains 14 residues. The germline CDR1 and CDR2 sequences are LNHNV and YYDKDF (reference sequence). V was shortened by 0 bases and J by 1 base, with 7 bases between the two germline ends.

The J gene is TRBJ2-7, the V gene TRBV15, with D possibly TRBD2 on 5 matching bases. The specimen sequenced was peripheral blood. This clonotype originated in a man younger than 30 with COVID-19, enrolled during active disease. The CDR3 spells CATSRDRRSYEQYF. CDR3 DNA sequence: TGTGCCACCAGCAGAGACAGGAGGTCCTACGAGCAGTACTTC.